This entry lists 10 T cell receptor beta chains sequenced from one sample in a study of CD8+ T cells in alopecia areata. TCR sequencing used cDNA made by reverse transcription of extracted RNA. Sequencing used immunoSEQ multiplex PCR; TCRdb keeps in-frame clones, though not all of them. The sample has 110,000 to 150,000 clones, 58% seen once. The source material was CD4+ T cells sorted from blood, sampled at week 0. The receptors derive from a human donor with alopecia areata.

Remarks on this clone: Other DNA sequences from this sample encode an identical CDR3 as well. J is TRBJ1-1 and V is TRBV30; D gene uncertain. Germline CDR1 reads GTSNPN; CDR2 reads SVGIG (reference sequence). CDR3 length: 13 amino acids. Trimming left V 1 base short and J 1 base short, with 7 bases between. The CDR3 region has the DNA TGTGCCTGGAGTGCCCAAGGGAACACTGAAGCTTTCTTT. Translating gives CAWSAQGNTEAFF.

The rearrangement joins TRBV18 to TRBJ2-3, with a tentative D call TRBD1 (7 bases). V lost 10 bases and J 0 bases, leaving 14 bases between the germline ends. The CDR3 sequence is 14 residues long. The germline V gene has CDR1 KGHSH and CDR2 LQKENI. The CDR3 sequence: CATQGGRSTDTQYF. As DNA, the CDR3 is TGTGCCACCCAGGGGGGCCGTAGCACAGATACGCAGTATTTT.

CDR3 amino acids: CSVGDEQFF. CDR3 nucleotide sequence: TGCAGCGTTGGGGATGAGCAGTTCTTC. The J gene is TRBJ2-1, the V gene TRBV29-1; D is ambiguous. Germline CDR1 SQVTM, CDR2 ANQGSEA. Trimming left V 4 bases short and J 8 bases short, with 3 bases between. This CDR3 is 9 amino acids long.

The J gene is TRBJ1-4, the V gene TRBV6-5, with D unclear. V was cut by 0 bases and J by 6 bases, with 11 bases left in between. The CDR3 runs 15 residues. Germline lookup yields CDR1 MNHEY and CDR2 SVGAGI. The CDR3 reads CASSYSAGRYEKLFF. The CDR3 nucleotides read TGTGCCAGCAGTTACTCTGCGGGGAGATATGAAAAACTGTTTTTT.

The V and J genes are TRBV29-1 and TRBJ1-5, with D hard to call. CDR3 length: 13 residues. V lost 0 bases to trimming and J lost 7 bases, with 10 bases between them. Germline V CDR1 and CDR2: SQVTM, ANQGSEA. CDR3 sequence reads: CSVEEGIGQPQHF. The CDR3 nucleotides are TGCAGCGTTGAAGAAGGAATTGGACAGCCCCAGCATTTT.

The chain has TRBV30 and TRBJ2-6, with a weak D call TRBD2 (7 bases). Between the trimmed V and J ends, which lost 8 bases and 1 base, there was a span of 12 bases. The CDR3 loop spans 14 amino acids. CDR1 and CDR2 (germline): GTSNPN, SVGIG (reference sequence). CDR3 loop: CAGTTGSGANVLTF. The DNA for the CDR3 is TGTGCCGGGACTACAGGGTCTGGGGCCAACGTCCTGACTTTC.

This clone was seen more than once but under ten times. The genes are TRBV25-1 and TRBJ1-5; TRBD1 aligns across 7 bases. The V gene's germline CDR1 is MGHDK and CDR2 SYGVNS. This CDR3 contains 15 residues. V was pared by 3 bases and J by 5 bases, with 7 bases of the junction left unmatched. The CDR3 DNA reads TGTGCCAGCAGTGAGACAGGGATCATGGATCAGCCCCAGCATTTT. Its protein is CASSETGIMDQPQHF.

The chain combines TRBV5-4 with TRBJ2-7; 10 nucleotides agree with TRBD2. Germline trimming cut 5 bases from V and 4 bases from J; bases unmatched to any gene: 6. CDR1 and CDR2 from the germline V gene are SGHNT and YYREEE (reference sequence). The CDR3 is made up of 14 amino acids. The CDR3 DNA reads TGTGCCAGCAGTAAAGCGGGGGGGACTTACGAGCAGTACTTC. It translates to CASSKAGGTYEQYF.

This clone has a single count. The chain uses TRBV13 and TRBJ2-3; no firm D call. Germline V CDR1 and CDR2: PRHDT, FYEKMQ (reference sequence). The V gene lost 7 bases and the J gene lost 0 bases, with 8 bases spanning the gap. This CDR3 spans 13 amino acids. The CDR3 DNA follows: TGTGCCAGCAAGGTCTCAAGCACAGATACGCAGTATTTT. The encoded protein is CASKVSSTDTQYF.

V and J are TRBV7-9 and TRBJ2-5; D not resolved. The J call could be wrong; TRBJ2-7 is a better fit for the DNA end. This CDR3 is 12 amino acids long. Germline loops: CDR1 SEHNR, CDR2 FQNEAQ (reference sequence). The DNA for the CDR3 is TGTGCCAGCAGCTTAGAGAGCTACGAGCAGTACTTC. Translating it yields CASSLESYEQYF.